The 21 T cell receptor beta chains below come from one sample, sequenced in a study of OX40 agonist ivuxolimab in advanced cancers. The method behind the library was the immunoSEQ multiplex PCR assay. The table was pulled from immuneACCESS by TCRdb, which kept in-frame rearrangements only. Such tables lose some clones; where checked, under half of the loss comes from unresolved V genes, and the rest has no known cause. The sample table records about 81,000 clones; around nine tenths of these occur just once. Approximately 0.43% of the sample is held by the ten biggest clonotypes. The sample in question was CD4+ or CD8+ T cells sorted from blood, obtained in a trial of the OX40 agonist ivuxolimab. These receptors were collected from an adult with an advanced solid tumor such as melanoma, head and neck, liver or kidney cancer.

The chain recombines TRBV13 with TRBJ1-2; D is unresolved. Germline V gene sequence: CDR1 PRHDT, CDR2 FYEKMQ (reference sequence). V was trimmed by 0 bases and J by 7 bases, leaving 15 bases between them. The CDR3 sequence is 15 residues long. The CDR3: CASSLGDIPSSGYTF. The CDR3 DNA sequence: TGTGCCAGCAGCTTAGGAGACATCCCATCAAGTGGCTACACCTTC.

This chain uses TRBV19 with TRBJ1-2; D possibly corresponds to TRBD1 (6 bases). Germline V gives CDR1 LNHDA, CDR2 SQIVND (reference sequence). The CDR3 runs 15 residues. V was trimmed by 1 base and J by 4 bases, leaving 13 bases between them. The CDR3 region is CASSIAGQLFYGYTF. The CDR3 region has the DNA TGTGCCAGTAGTATAGCAGGACAGCTATTCTATGGCTACACCTTC.

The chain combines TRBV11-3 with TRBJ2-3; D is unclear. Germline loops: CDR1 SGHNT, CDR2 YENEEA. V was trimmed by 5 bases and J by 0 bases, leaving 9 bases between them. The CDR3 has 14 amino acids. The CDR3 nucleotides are TGTGCCAGCAGCCCTACAGCGAGCACAGATACGCAGTATTTT. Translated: CASSPTASTDTQYF.

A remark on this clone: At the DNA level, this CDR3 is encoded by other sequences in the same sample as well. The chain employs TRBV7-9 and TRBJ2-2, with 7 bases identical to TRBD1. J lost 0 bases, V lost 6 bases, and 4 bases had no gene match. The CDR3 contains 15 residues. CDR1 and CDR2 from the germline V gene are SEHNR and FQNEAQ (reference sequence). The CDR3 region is CASSYGTANTGELFF. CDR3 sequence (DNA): TGTGCCAGCAGTTACGGGACAGCGAACACCGGGGAGCTGTTTTTT.

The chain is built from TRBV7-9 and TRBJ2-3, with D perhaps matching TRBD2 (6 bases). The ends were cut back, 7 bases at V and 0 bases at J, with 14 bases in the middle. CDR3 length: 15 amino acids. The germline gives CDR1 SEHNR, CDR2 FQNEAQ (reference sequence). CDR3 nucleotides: TGTGCCAGCATCCTTAGCGGTGCTAGCACAGATACGCAGTATTTT. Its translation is CASILSGASTDTQYF.

Written as DNA, the CDR3 is TGCGCCAGCAGCCAAGATATAGGGGGGGCTAACTATGGCTACACCTTC. It specifies CASSQDIGGANYGYTF. The genes are TRBV4-3 and TRBJ1-2; a weak D match, TRBD1 (6 bases). V was cut by 0 bases and J by 0 bases, with 11 bases left in between. The length of the CDR3 is 16 residues. Germline assignment: CDR1 LGHNA and CDR2 YSLEER.

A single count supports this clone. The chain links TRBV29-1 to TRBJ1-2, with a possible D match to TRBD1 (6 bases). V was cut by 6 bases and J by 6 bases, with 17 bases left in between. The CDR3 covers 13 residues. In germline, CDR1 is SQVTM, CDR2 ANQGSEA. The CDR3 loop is CSVATGSRDGYTF. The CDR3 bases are TGCAGCGTAGCCACAGGGTCGCGCGATGGCTACACCTTC. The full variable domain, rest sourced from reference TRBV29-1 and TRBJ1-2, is SAVISQKPSRDICQRGTSLTIQCQVDSQVTMMFWYRQQPGQSLTLIATANQGSEATYESGFVIDKFPISRPNLTFSTLTVSNMSPEDSSIYLCSVATGSRDGYTFGSGTRLTVV.

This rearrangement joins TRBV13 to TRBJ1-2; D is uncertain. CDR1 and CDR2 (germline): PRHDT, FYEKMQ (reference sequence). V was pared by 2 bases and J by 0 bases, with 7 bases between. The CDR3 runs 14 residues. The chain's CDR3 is CASSLNRANYGYTF. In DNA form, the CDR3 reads TGTGCCAGCAGCTTAAACAGAGCTAACTATGGCTACACCTTC. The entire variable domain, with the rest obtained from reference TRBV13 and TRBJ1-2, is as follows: AAGVIQSPRHLIKEKRETATLKCYPIPRHDTVYWYQQGPGQDPQFLISFYEKMQSDKGSIPDRFSAQQFSDYHSELNMSSLELGDSALYFCASSLNRANYGYTFGSGTRLTVV.

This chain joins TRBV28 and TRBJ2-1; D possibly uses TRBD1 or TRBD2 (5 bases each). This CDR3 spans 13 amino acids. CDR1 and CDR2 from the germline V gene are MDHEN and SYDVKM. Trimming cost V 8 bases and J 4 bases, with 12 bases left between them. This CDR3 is CASWDGAYNEQFF. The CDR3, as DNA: TGTGCCAGCTGGGACGGAGCTTACAATGAGCAGTTCTTC.

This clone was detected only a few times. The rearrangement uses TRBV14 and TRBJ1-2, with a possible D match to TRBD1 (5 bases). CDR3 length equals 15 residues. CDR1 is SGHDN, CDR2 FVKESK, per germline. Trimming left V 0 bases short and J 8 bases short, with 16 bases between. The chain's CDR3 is CASSQDGTTRWGYTF. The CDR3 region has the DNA TGTGCCAGCAGCCAAGATGGGACGACCCGGTGGGGCTACACCTTC.

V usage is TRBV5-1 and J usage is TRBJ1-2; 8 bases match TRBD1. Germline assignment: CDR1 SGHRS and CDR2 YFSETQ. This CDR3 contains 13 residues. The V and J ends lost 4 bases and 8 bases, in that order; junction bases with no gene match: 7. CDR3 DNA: TGCGCCAGCAGCGCAGGGGGCGTAAGAGGCTACACCTTC. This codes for CASSAGGVRGYTF.

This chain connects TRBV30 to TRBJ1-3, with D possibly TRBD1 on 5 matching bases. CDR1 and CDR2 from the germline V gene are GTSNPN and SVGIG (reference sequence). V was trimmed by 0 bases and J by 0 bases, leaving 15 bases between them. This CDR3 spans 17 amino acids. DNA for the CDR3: TGTGCCTGGAGTGTAGGAGGGACCGATCTCTCTGGAAACACCATATATTTT. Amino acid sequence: CAWSVGGTDLSGNTIYF.

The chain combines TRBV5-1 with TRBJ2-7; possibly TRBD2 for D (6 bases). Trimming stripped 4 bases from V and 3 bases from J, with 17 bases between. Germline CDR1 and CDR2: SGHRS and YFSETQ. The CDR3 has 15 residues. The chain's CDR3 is CASSPTGRGLYEQYF. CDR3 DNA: TGCGCCAGCAGCCCTACGGGACGGGGACTCTACGAGCAGTACTTC.

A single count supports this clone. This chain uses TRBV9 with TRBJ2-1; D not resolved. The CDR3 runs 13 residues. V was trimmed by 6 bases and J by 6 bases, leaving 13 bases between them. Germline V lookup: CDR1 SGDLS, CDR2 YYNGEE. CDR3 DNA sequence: TGTGCCAGCACCCCCCACTTGGGCAATGAGCAGTTCTTC. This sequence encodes CASTPHLGNEQFF.

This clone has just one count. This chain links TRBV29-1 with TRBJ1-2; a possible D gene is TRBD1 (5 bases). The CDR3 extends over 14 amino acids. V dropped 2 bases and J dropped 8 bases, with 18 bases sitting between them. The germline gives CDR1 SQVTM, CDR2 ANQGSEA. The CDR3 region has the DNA TGCAGCGTTGAACAGGTCCCCGGGACGGGAGGCTACACCTTC. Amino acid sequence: CSVEQVPGTGGYTF.

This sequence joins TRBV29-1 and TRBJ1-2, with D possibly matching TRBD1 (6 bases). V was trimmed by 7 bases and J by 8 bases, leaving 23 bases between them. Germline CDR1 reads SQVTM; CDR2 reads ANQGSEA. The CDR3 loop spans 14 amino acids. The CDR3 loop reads CSALGGREELGYTF. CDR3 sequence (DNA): TGCAGCGCCCTGGGGGGCAGGGAGGAATTAGGCTACACCTTC. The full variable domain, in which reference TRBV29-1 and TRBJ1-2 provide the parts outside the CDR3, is SAVISQKPSRDICQRGTSLTIQCQVDSQVTMMFWYRQQPGQSLTLIATANQGSEATYESGFVIDKFPISRPNLTFSTLTVSNMSPEDSSIYLCSALGGREELGYTFGSGTRLTVV.

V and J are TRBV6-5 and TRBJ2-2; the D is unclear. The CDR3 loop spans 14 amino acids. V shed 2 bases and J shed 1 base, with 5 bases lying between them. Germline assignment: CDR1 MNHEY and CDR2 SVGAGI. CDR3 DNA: TGTGCCAGCAGTTACCGGCAGAACACCGGGGAGCTGTTTTTT. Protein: CASSYRQNTGELFF.

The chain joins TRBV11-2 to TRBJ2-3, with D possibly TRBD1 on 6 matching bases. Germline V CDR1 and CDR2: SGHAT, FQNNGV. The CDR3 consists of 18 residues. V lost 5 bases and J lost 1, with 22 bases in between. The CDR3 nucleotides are TGTGCCAGCAGCCCCGGGGTCGAGGTGGGGGCCCGCACAGATACGCAGTATTTT. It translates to CASSPGVEVGARTDTQYF.

The CDR3 DNA follows: TGTGCCAGCAGCGGAACAGGGAACTACAATCAGCCCCAGCATTTT. Translation gives CASSGTGNYNQPQHF. The chain carries TRBV28 and TRBJ1-5; tentative D call: TRBD1 (6 bases). V lost 6 bases and J 3 bases, leaving 15 bases between the germline ends. This CDR3 is built from 15 residues. Germline lookup yields CDR1 MDHEN and CDR2 SYDVKM. The entire variable domain, with the rest obtained from reference TRBV28 and TRBJ1-5, is as follows: DVKVTQSSRYLVKRTGEKVFLECVQDMDHENMFWYRQDPGLGLRLIYFSYDVKMKEKGDIPEGYSVSREKKERFSLILESASTNQTSMYLCASSGTGNYNQPQHFGDGTRLSIL.

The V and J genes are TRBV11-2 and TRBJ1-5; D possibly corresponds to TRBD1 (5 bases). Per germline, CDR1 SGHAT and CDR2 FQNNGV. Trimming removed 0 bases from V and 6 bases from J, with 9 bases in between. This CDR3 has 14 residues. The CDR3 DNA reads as TGTGCCAGCAGCTTAGATGGGGCGAGTCAGCCCCAGCATTTT. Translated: CASSLDGASQPQHF.

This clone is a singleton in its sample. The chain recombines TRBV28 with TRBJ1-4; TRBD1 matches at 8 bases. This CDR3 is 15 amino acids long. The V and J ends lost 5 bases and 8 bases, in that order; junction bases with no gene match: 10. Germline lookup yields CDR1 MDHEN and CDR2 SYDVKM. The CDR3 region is CASSLPGTGGEKLFF. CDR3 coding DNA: TGTGCCAGCAGTCTCCCCGGGACAGGAGGGGAAAAACTGTTTTTT.